Given below is one TCR beta chain in context. These data originate in a study of blood T cells in healthy people across ages. This CDR3 spans 16 amino acids. Germline V gene data show CDR1 as SGHRS and CDR2 as YFSETQ. Trimming shortened V by 0 bases and J by 5 bases, and 17 bases separated the two germline ends. Next came a second PCR, run for about 6 to 12 cycles, which used a sample-barcoded 5' primer along with a J-beta primer mix. TCRdb re-called the 5' RACE reads with MiXCR, one entry per CDR3 protein. In the table there are 650,000 to 800,000 distinct CDR3 sequences, 40% to 50% of which are singletons.

Sample: blood. The genes are TRBV5-1 and TRBJ1-1; D may be TRBD1 (6 bases). This clonotype was sampled from a man in his fifties or sixties in good health. CDR3 bases: TGCGCCAGCAGCTTGGTCGACAGGCGACTTCGGACTGAAGCTTTCTTT. As protein: CASSLVDRRLRTEAFF.